The next 14 T cell receptor beta chains were all read from a single sample in a study of human T cells and chemical hapten exposure. TCRdb itself ran the RACE reads through MiXCR, one entry per CDR3 protein. In the table there are approximately 100,000 distinct CDR3 sequences, 12% of which are singletons. Time point indicated: pre-sensitization, week 0. Stated treatment: therapeutic diphenylcyclopropenone sensitization with weekly scalp DPC. This sample comprised whole blood, obtained in connection with sensitization to the hapten diphenylcyclopropenone (DPC). The source is a woman aged 50 to 65 with alopecia areata. Some clones in this sample may be carry-over from other donors' samples.

The chain joins TRBV3-1 to TRBJ1-6, with D uncertain. Trimming cost V 0 bases and J 10 bases, with 7 bases left between them. This CDR3 comprises 13 residues. Germline values: CDR1 LGHDT, CDR2 YNNKEL (reference sequence). CDR3 nucleotide sequence: TGTGCCAGCAGCCAAGAGAATGGATCACCCCTCCACTTT. Its translation: CASSQENGSPLHF.

Ten or more counts support this clonotype. The chain uses TRBV7-8 and TRBJ1-5; 11 bases are a match to TRBD1. The CDR3 has 15 amino acids. V dropped 5 bases and J dropped 6; count of bases not matched to a gene: 6. Germline assignment: CDR1 SGHVS and CDR2 FQNEAQ. CDR3 sequence: CASSPGQGARQPQHF. The CDR3 region has the DNA TGTGCCAGCAGCCCTGGACAGGGGGCGCGTCAGCCCCAGCATTTT.

This clonotype was detected only a few times. The rearrangement links TRBV14 to TRBJ1-5, with TRBD1 identical over 9 bases. The V segment lost 5 bases and the J segment 5 bases; nucleotides outside the gene matches: 10. The CDR3 sequence is 16 residues long. Germline CDR1 and CDR2: SGHDN and FVKESK. The CDR3 sequence is CASSLTPGQGYQPQHF. In nucleotides, the CDR3 is TGTGCCAGCAGCTTGACGCCGGGACAGGGTTATCAGCCCCAGCATTTT.

The genes are TRBV6-6 and TRBJ2-1; D gene uncertain. The germline CDR1 and CDR2 sequences are MNHNY and SVGAGI (reference sequence). This CDR3 is built from 11 residues. Deletions cut 6 bases from V and 6 bases from J, with 6 bases between. The CDR3 bases are TGTGCCAGCAGCCCCGCCAATGAGCAGTTCTTC. Translated, it gives CASSPANEQFF.

There are many counts of this clonotype. The DNA of the CDR3 is TGTGCCAGCAGCGGCGGGGAGCTGTTTTTT. The encoded protein is CASSGGELFF. The chain has TRBV7-9 and TRBJ2-2; no clear D. Germline V gene lookup returns CDR1 SEHNR and CDR2 FQNEAQ (reference sequence). This CDR3 has 10 amino acids. Trimming left V 5 bases short and J 7 bases short, with 2 bases between.

This chain connects TRBV3-1 to TRBJ1-6, with D possibly matching TRBD1 (5 bases). V was clipped by 4 bases and J by 10 bases, with 11 bases between them. Germline assignment: CDR1 LGHDT and CDR2 YNNKEL (reference sequence). This CDR3 has 13 amino acids. This CDR3 is CASSPRETSPLHF. The CDR3 DNA follows: TGTGCCAGCAGCCCCAGGGAAACCTCACCCCTCCACTTT. The full variable domain, with the rest looked up from reference TRBV3-1 and TRBJ1-6, is DTAVSQTPKYLVTQMGNDKSIKCEQNLGHDTMYWYKQDSKKFLKIMFSYNNKELIINETVPNRFSPKSPDKAHLNLHINSLELGDSAVYFCASSPRETSPLHFGNGTRLTVT.

This clonotype was observed many times. The V gene is TRBV9, the J gene TRBJ2-2; D possibly corresponds to TRBD1 (6 bases). Germline values: CDR1 SGDLS, CDR2 YYNGEE. V shed 6 bases and J shed 5 bases, with 11 bases lying between them. The CDR3 sequence is 13 residues long. The CDR3 bases are TGTGCCAGCAACTTACAGGGAACCGGGGAGCTGTTTTTT. Translated, it gives CASNLQGTGELFF.

The sample holds a few counts of this clonotype. The chain has TRBV5-1 and TRBJ1-4; D unclear. The germline V gene encodes CDR1 SGHRS and CDR2 YFSETQ. Deletions cut 6 bases from V and 8 bases from J, with 17 bases between. The CDR3 is 14 residues long. For the CDR3, the DNA is TGCGCCAGCACCGGGGAAGGGCGTCGCGAAAAACTGTTTTTT. It specifies CASTGEGRREKLFF.

The V and J genes are TRBV24-1 and TRBJ2-3, with D unresolved. There are 14 residues in the CDR3. Germline CDR1 is KGHDR and CDR2 is SFDVKD. The V end lost 6 bases, the J end lost 1 base, and 10 bases lay between the germline ends. The CDR3 loop reads CATSLGGRTDTQYF. In DNA form, the CDR3 reads TGTGCCACCAGTCTCGGCGGACGCACAGATACGCAGTATTTT.

This rearrangement joins TRBV28 to TRBJ2-3, with D uncertain. V lost 8 bases and J lost 5, with 14 bases in between. This CDR3 region has 13 residues. The germline V gene has CDR1 MDHEN and CDR2 SYDVKM. CDR3 sequence reads: CASGEMFRDTQYF. For the CDR3, the DNA is TGTGCCAGCGGAGAAATGTTTCGAGATACGCAGTATTTT.

V usage is TRBV6-6 and J usage is TRBJ2-7, with 8 bases fitting TRBD2. Trimming took 3 bases from V and 11 from J; bases not matched to a gene: 9. Germline CDR1 and CDR2: MNHNY and SVGAGI (reference sequence). CDR3 length: 13 residues. CDR3 protein: CASSYGTSSSEYF. CDR3 sequence (DNA): TGTGCCAGCAGTTATGGGACTAGTAGTTCGGAGTACTTC.

The chain carries TRBV2 and TRBJ1-5; D is possibly TRBD1 (6 bases). The CDR3 loop spans 15 amino acids. V was clipped by 6 bases and J by 4 bases, with 16 bases between them. Germline CDR1 SNHLY, CDR2 FYNNEI. Here the CDR3 DNA reads TGTGCCAGCAGCCCGACAGGTTTAGTAAATCAGCCCCAGCATTTT. Its protein is CASSPTGLVNQPQHF.

This clonotype has a count of ten or more. The chain is built from TRBV7-8 and TRBJ1-3; the D is unclear. Germline V gene sequence: CDR1 SGHVS, CDR2 FQNEAQ. This CDR3 is built from 15 residues. Trimming left V 1 base short and J 0 bases short, with 7 bases between. The DNA for the CDR3 is TGTGCCAGCAGCTTAGACACCAGCTCTGGAAACACCATATATTTT. Translated: CASSLDTSSGNTIYF.

There are many counts of this clonotype. The V gene is TRBV2, the J gene TRBJ2-2; 7 bases are shared with TRBD2. This CDR3 is 16 amino acids long. Germline trimming cut 7 bases from V and 2 bases from J; bases unmatched to any gene: 10. Germline loops: CDR1 SNHLY, CDR2 FYNNEI. The CDR3 here is CASNPGGTRNTGELFF. The CDR3 DNA reads TGTGCCAGCAACCCGGGAGGAACCCGAAACACCGGGGAGCTGTTTTTT.